The rows below give T cell receptor beta chains drawn from one sample of a study of early T cells in non-severe SARS-CoV-2 infection. TCRdb processed the 5' RACE reads anew with MiXCR; each CDR3 protein has one entry. The table has around 29,000 distinct CDR3 sequences, over 4.5% seen once. Material: whole blood. These receptor sequences come from an adult who was a healthcare worker with PCR-confirmed SARS-CoV-2 infection or an uninfected control (not recorded which). The CDR3 runs from the conserved cysteine through the conserved F or W. Clone size is shown for a subset of rows, as once, few, many or a class of expanded clone.

j_call v_call clone_size cdr3_aa
TRBJ1-2 TRBV15 many CATSPSGVGYTF
TRBJ2-5 TRBV29-1 few CSVDRVKETQYF
TRBJ2-7 TRBV5-1 few CASSLSTNYEQYF
TRBJ2-1 TRBV29-1 medium-sized CSGKRLAGNEQFF
TRBJ1-2 TRBV4-1 many CASSHEPGQGGNYGYTF
TRBJ1-5 TRBV6-2/TRBV6-3 many CASREPGASLNQPQHF
TRBJ2-1 TRBV7-3 many CASSLSRTNEQFF
TRBJ2-7 TRBV5-1 few CASSSRRGWREGTYEQYF
TRBJ2-7 TRBV7-9 many CASSLPGQGGEQYF
TRBJ2-1 TRBV27 many CASSTQGSYNEQFF
TRBJ2-1 TRBV6-1 many CASSENWTANEQFF
TRBJ1-6 TRBV3-1 many CASSQGQINSPLHF
TRBJ2-5 TRBV29-1 many CSVDRGRETQYF
TRBJ1-2 TRBV28 many CASSRMNYGYTF
TRBJ1-1 TRBV6-5 many CASSYSRWDPTEAFF
TRBJ2-2 TRBV7-2 many CASSLVGRTGELFF
TRBJ2-5 TRBV7-8 many CASSQAHRARQETQYF
TRBJ2-5 TRBV5-1 many CASSGGTGGAETQYF
TRBJ2-7 TRBV7-9 many CASSPRTGLYEQYF
TRBJ2-1 TRBV20-1 many CSARDEKRGAGEQFF
TRBJ2-1 TRBV2 . CASSEYTNEQFF
TRBJ1-2 TRBV24-1 many CATSDPPVVHGYTF
TRBJ2-1 TRBV6-2/TRBV6-3 many CASSSYGQGGNEQFF
TRBJ2-1 TRBV2 many CASTPGASGRAYNEQFF
TRBJ1-4 TRBV12-2 many CASRLWVQRNEKLFF
TRBJ2-7 TRBV5-1 many CASSLATETYEQYF
TRBJ2-2 TRBV5-1 many CASSLGQDTGELFF
TRBJ1-4 TRBV19 many CASSLIGQAGATNEKLFF
TRBJ1-1 TRBV18 . CASSLKRNTEAFF